This passage covers 22 T cell receptor beta chains from one sample sequenced in a study of metastatic and nonmetastatic thyroid tumors. All patients reached thyroid surgery having received no treatment beforehand. Through MiXCR, TCRdb re-clonotyped the PCR reads. The table shows over 20,000 clones, with around a third occurring only once. The material sequenced was blood. The receptors here all came from a female donor with papillary thyroid cancer or a benign thyroid nodule (not recorded which). Some clones in this sample may be carry-over from other donors' samples.

In its sample, this clone was seen many times. V gene TRBV5-5 combines with J gene TRBJ2-5; 11 bases match TRBD2. This CDR3 is 15 amino acids long. Trimming took 3 bases from V and 7 from J; bases not matched to a gene: 8. Looked up from germline, CDR1 is SGHKS and CDR2 is YYEKEE (reference sequence). The DNA for the CDR3 is TGTGCCAGCAGCTCATTAGCGGGGGGGCAGGGGACCCAGTACTTC. Translating it yields CASSSLAGGQGTQYF.

This clone was seen at least ten times. V usage is TRBV6-1 and J usage is TRBJ1-4, with 7 nucleotides matching TRBD1. CDR3 length: 16 amino acids. The germline CDR1 and CDR2 sequences are MNHNS and SASEGT. The V segment lost 5 bases and the J segment 5 bases; nucleotides outside the gene matches: 11. CDR3 bases: TGTGCCAGCAGTTTCGCGACGACAGGGAAGAATGAAAAACTGTTTTTT. As protein: CASSFATTGKNEKLFF.

This clone was seen repeatedly, ten times or more. The chain recombines TRBV6-2 or TRBV6-3 with TRBJ2-1; 11 positions agree with TRBD2. V lost 5 bases, J lost 3 bases, and 0 bases stayed unmatched. CDR1 is MNHEY, CDR2 SVGEGT, per germline. The CDR3 spans 14 residues. CDR3 DNA sequence: TGTGCCAGCAGTCTAGCGGGGGGCTACAATGAGCAGTTCTTC. It encodes CASSLAGGYNEQFF.

J is TRBJ2-1 and V is TRBV5-1, with 9 nucleotides matching TRBD1. The J segment lost 4 bases and the V segment lost 5 bases, leaving 16 bases of the junction unmatched. CDR1 and CDR2 (germline): SGHRS, YFSETQ. The CDR3 spans 18 residues. The CDR3: CASRLGTGLTLVYNEQFF. CDR3 coding DNA: TGCGCCAGCAGACTGGGGACAGGGCTAACCCTCGTATACAATGAGCAGTTCTTC.

By share, this clone ranks as medium-sized (0.01 to 0.1%). The chain uses TRBV12-3 or TRBV12-4 and TRBJ2-2; no definite D call. Trimming removed 4 bases at V and 8 bases at J, with 8 bases between. The CDR3 length is 12 residues. The CDR3 region is CASSSGGGELFF. For the CDR3, the DNA is TGTGCCAGCAGTTCCGGTGGGGGGGAGCTGTTTTTT.

As concerns this clone: At one end, the junction sequence differs from germline, possibly due to a read error. The CDR3, as DNA: TGCGCAAGCAGCCCAACCCTCGCGGGAGGTTCCTACAATGAGCAGTTCTTC. The encoded protein is CASSPTLAGGSYNEQFF. This rearrangement joins TRBV5-1 to TRBJ2-1; 8 positions match TRBD2. This CDR3 has 17 amino acids. CDR1 is SGHRS and CDR2 is YFSETQ in the germline V gene.

This clone was counted ten times or more. The DNA of the CDR3 is TGCAGTGCTAGGGAGTGGGGACAGGGGTACAATGAGCAGTTCTTC. Its protein product is CSAREWGQGYNEQFF. This rearrangement joins TRBV20-1 to TRBJ2-1; 10 nucleotides line up with TRBD1. After removal of 3 bases from V and 4 bases from J, the junction contained 6 bases not matched to a gene. CDR1 and CDR2 (germline): DFQATT, SNEGSKA (reference sequence). This CDR3 has 15 residues.

This clone is medium-sized within its sample. The CDR3 loop reads CASSLGLADWETQYF. The DNA for the CDR3 is TGTGCCAGCAGCCTGGGACTAGCAGATTGGGAGACCCAGTACTTC. The chain recombines TRBV6-2 or TRBV6-3 with TRBJ2-5; the match to TRBD2 covers 9 bases. CDR1 MNHEY and CDR2 SVGEGT come from the germline V gene. The CDR3 contains 15 residues. With 6 bases clipped from V and 5 bases from J, the junction kept 10 bases outside the gene matches.

This clone has a handful of counts. The chain employs TRBV27 and TRBJ2-7; 7 positions agree with TRBD2. CDR1 and CDR2 from the germline V gene are MNHEY and SMNVEV (reference sequence). This CDR3 comprises 15 residues. V gave up 6 bases and J gave up 4 bases; unmatched junction bases: 12. The CDR3 region is CASSFLVAGAYEQYF. CDR3 sequence (DNA): TGTGCCAGCAGCTTCCTAGTGGCGGGAGCGTACGAGCAGTACTTC.

In its sample, this clone is medium-sized (0.01 to 0.1%). J is TRBJ2-7 and V is TRBV19; 7 bases map to TRBD2. The CDR3 totals 15 residues. V was pared by 6 bases and J by 5 bases, with 13 bases of the junction left unmatched. Germline CDR1 and CDR2: LNHDA and SQIVND (reference sequence). As DNA, the CDR3 is TGTGCCAGTAGCCCGATAGGACTAGGAGCACACGAGCAGTACTTC. It translates to CASSPIGLGAHEQYF.

The chain has TRBV12-3 or TRBV12-4 and TRBJ2-7; TRBD2 matches 11 bases. The CDR3 has 18 residues. The ends lost 3 bases at V and 2 bases at J; junction bases unmatched: 12. In nucleotides, the CDR3 is TGTGCCAGCAGTTTGGGGCTAGCGGGAGGATCTTTCGCCTACGAGCAGTACTTC. Its translation is CASSLGLAGGSFAYEQYF.

This clone was seen many times. The chain recombines TRBV24-1 with TRBJ2-3, with 15 bases identical to TRBD2. Trimming cost V 5 bases and J 4 bases; bases outside gene matches: 6. Germline CDR1 KGHDR, CDR2 SFDVKD. CDR3 size: 17 residues. DNA of the CDR3: TGTGCCACCAGTGCTGGACTAGCGGGGGGGCAACCAGATACGCAGTATTTT. Protein sequence: CATSAGLAGGQPDTQYF.

This clone was recorded many times. The CDR3 DNA is TGCGCCAGCAGCCCTCAGACTTCCCATGATGGCACAGATACGCAGTATTTT. Residues: CASSPQTSHDGTDTQYF. This chain uses TRBV5-1 with TRBJ2-3; no definite D call. V lost 4 bases to trimming and J lost 1 base, with 19 bases between them. Germline V CDR1 and CDR2: SGHRS, YFSETQ. CDR3 length: 17 residues. Full variable domain (missing parts from reference TRBV5-1 and TRBJ2-3): KAGVTQTPRYLIKTRGQQVTLSCSPISGHRSVSWYQQTPGQGLQFLFEYFSETQRNKGNFPGRFSGRQFSNSRSEMNVSTLELGDSALYLCASSPQTSHDGTDTQYFGPGTRLTVL.

This clone was seen many times. This chain links TRBV24-1 with TRBJ2-1, with 9 bases aligning to TRBD1. CDR1 and CDR2 (germline): KGHDR, SFDVKD. CDR3 length equals 15 residues. V shed 6 bases and J 3 bases; nucleotides not matched to a gene: 5. The CDR3 spells CATSKGDRVYNEQFF. Here the CDR3 DNA reads TGTGCCACCAGTAAGGGGGACAGGGTCTACAATGAGCAGTTCTTC.

The genes are TRBV5-1 and TRBJ2-3, with 9 bases that match TRBD1. V lost 2 bases and J lost 0; bases outside the gene matches: 7. The CDR3 totals 17 residues. Germline V gives CDR1 SGHRS, CDR2 YFSETQ. CDR3 nucleotides: TGCGCCAGCAGCTTACAGGGGGCATGGGATAGCACAGATACGCAGTATTTT. It encodes CASSLQGAWDSTDTQYF.

This clone occurred a few times. The rearrangement links TRBV6-1 to TRBJ2-5; the match to TRBD1 covers 9 bases. Losses at the gene ends were 7 bases for V and 0 bases for J; bases not matched to a gene: 3. The CDR3 totals 14 residues. Per germline, CDR1 MNHNS and CDR2 SASEGT. The CDR3 region is CASIGQGYQETQYF. CDR3 coding DNA: TGTGCCAGCATCGGACAGGGGTACCAAGAGACCCAGTACTTC.

This clone is medium-sized. The gene calls are TRBV4-1 and TRBJ2-7; maybe TRBD1 (5 bases). Germline V gives CDR1 MGHRA, CDR2 YSYEKL. The CDR3 runs to 15 residues. Trimming took off 0 bases at V and 2 bases at J, with 11 bases between the two ends. DNA for the CDR3: TGCGCCAGCAGCCAAGATTACCCAGGGCCCTACGAGCAGTACTTC. Amino acid sequence: CASSQDYPGPYEQYF.

This clone appeared many times. The rearrangement joins TRBV7-2 to TRBJ2-1; D possibly uses TRBD1 or TRBD2 (7 bases each). The CDR3 length is 16 residues. Germline CDR1 and CDR2: SGHTA and FQGNSA. Deletions cut 5 bases from V and 7 bases from J, with 21 bases between. The CDR3 bases are TGTGCCAGCAGCCCAGGGGGGGGGGCGTTACGTAATGAGCAGTTCTTC. It encodes CASSPGGGALRNEQFF.

This clone was seen a handful of times. The rearrangement uses TRBV25-1 and TRBJ2-1; no reliable D call. The V gene lost 7 bases and the J gene lost 5 bases, with 6 bases spanning the gap. The CDR3 runs 11 residues. Germline values: CDR1 MGHDK, CDR2 SYGVNS. The CDR3 loop reads CASIRNNEQFF. The CDR3 DNA sequence: TGTGCCAGCATTCGGAACAATGAGCAGTTCTTC.

V usage is TRBV5-1 and J usage is TRBJ2-2; D ambiguous. The V gene lost 2 bases and the J gene lost 2 bases, with 10 bases spanning the gap. The CDR3 sequence is 15 residues long. Germline V gene lookup returns CDR1 SGHRS and CDR2 YFSETQ. The CDR3 DNA is TGCGCCAGCAGCTTAACTGCAGCTAACACCGGGGAGCTGTTTTTT. Its protein product is CASSLTAANTGELFF.

This chain links TRBV9 with TRBJ2-7; TRBD2 matches 7 bases. V was pared by 4 bases and J by 2 bases, with 9 bases of the junction left unmatched. The CDR3 is 15 residues long. Germline CDR1 is SGDLS and CDR2 is YYNGEE. As DNA, the CDR3 is TGTGCCAGCAGCTCCGGGGCAAGCGGGGCCTACGAGCAGTACTTC. The encoded protein is CASSSGASGAYEQYF.

The chain has TRBV30 and TRBJ1-6; possibly TRBD1 for D (5 bases). CDR3 length: 14 residues. From germline, CDR1 is GTSNPN and CDR2 SVGIG (reference sequence). Trimming stripped 1 base from V and 11 bases from J, with 15 bases between. The CDR3 DNA follows: TGTGCCTGGAGTGACGCGCAGGGCCGGGCACCCCTCCACTTT. This sequence encodes CAWSDAQGRAPLHF.